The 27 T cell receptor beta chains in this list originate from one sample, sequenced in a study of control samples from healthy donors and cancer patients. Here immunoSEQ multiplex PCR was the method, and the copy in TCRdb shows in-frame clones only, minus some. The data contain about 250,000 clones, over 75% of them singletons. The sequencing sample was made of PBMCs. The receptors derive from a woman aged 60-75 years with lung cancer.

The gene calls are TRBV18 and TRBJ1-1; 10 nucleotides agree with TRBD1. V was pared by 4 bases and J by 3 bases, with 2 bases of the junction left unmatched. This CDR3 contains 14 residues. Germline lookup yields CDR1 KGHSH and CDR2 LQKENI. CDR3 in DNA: TGTGCCAGCTCACGGGACAGGGGTGACACTGAAGCTTTCTTT. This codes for CASSRDRGDTEAFF.

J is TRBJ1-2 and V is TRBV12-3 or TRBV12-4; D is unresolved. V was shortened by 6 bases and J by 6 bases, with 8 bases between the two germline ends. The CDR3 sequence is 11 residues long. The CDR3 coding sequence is TGTGCCAGCAGGGTTGGACATGGCTACACCTTC. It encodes CASRVGHGYTF.

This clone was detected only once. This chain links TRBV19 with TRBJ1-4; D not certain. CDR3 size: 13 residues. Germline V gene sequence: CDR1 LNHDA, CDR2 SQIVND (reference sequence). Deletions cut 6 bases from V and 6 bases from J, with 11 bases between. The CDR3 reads CASSKDRDEKLFF. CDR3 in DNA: TGTGCCAGTAGCAAAGACCGGGATGAAAAACTGTTTTTT.

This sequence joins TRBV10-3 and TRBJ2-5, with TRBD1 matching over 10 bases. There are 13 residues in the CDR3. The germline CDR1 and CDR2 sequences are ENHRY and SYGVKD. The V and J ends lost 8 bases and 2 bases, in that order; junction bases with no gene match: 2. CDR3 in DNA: TGTGCCATCGGGACAGGGGTACAAGAGACCCAGTACTTC. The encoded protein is CAIGTGVQETQYF.

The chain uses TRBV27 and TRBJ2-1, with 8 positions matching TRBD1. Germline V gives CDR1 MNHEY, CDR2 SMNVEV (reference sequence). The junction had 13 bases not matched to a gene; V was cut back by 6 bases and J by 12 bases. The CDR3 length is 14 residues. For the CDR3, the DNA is TGTGCCAGCAGGCTTTTAGGCCAGGGGGCAGGGCAGTTCTTC. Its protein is CASRLLGQGAGQFF.

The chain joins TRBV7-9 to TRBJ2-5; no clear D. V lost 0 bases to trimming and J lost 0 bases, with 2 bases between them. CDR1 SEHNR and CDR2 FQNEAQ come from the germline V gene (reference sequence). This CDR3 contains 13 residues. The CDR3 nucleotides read TGTGCCAGCAGCTTAGCCAACCAAGAGACCCAGTACTTC. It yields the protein CASSLANQETQYF.

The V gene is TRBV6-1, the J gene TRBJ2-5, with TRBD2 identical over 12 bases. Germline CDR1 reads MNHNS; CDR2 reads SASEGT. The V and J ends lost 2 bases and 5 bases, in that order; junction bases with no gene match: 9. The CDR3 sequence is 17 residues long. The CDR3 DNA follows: TGTGCCAGCAGTGAATGGGCTAGCGGGGGGGCTTGGGAGACCCAGTACTTC. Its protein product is CASSEWASGGAWETQYF.

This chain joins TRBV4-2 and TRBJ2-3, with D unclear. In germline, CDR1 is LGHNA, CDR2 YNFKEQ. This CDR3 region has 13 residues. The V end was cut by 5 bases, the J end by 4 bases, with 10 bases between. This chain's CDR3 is CASSSPGPDTQYF. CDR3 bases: TGTGCCAGCAGCTCCCCGGGCCCAGATACGCAGTATTTT.

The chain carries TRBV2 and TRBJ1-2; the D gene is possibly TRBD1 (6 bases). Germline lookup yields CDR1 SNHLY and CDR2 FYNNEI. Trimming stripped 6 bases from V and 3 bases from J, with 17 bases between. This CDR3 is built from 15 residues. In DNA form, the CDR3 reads TGTGCCAGCAGCTCCGGGGGAGGGGGAGACTATGGCTACACCTTC. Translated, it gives CASSSGGGGDYGYTF.

The CDR3 bases are TGTGCCAGCAGCTTTGAGGAGGGATCGATGGAACTGTTTTTT. It is translated as CASSFEEGSMELFF. The chain links TRBV7-8 to TRBJ1-4, with D hard to call. Germline assignment: CDR1 SGHVS and CDR2 FQNEAQ. CDR3 length: 14 amino acids. V dropped 3 bases and J dropped 12 bases, with 17 bases sitting between them. The complete variable domain, with remaining parts taken from reference TRBV7-8 and TRBJ1-4, reads GAGVSQSPRYKVAKRGQDVALRCDPISGHVSLFWYQQALGQGPEFLTYFQNEAQLDKSGLPSDRFFAERPEGSVSTLKIQRTQQEDSAVYLCASSFEEGSMELFFGSGTQLSVL.

CDR3 in DNA: TGTGCCAGCAGCTTTAGGGGGGTCGAGACCCAGTACTTC. Encoded protein: CASSFRGVETQYF. This chain links TRBV12-3 or TRBV12-4 with TRBJ2-5, with D possibly called TRBD1 or TRBD2 (6 bases each). Trimming cost V 6 bases and J 5 bases, with 13 bases left between them. There are 13 residues in the CDR3.

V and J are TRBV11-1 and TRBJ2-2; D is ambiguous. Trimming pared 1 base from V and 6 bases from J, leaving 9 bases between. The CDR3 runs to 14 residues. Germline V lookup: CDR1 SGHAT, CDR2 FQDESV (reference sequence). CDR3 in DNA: TGTGCCAGCAGCTTAGAAGCTGGGTCCGGGGAGCTGTTTTTT. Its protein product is CASSLEAGSGELFF.

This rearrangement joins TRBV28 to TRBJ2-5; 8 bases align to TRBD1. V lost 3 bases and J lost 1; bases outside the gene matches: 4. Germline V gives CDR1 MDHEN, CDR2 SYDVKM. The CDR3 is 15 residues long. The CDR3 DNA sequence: TGTGCCAGCAGTTTCCTCGGACAGGGCCAAGAGACCCAGTACTTC. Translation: CASSFLGQGQETQYF.

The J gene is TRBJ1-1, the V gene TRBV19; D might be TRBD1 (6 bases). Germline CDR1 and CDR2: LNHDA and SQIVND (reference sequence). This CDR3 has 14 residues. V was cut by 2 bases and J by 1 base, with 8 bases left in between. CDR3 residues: CASSIIGGNTEAFF. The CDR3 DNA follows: TGTGCCAGTAGTATAATAGGGGGGAACACTGAAGCTTTCTTT.

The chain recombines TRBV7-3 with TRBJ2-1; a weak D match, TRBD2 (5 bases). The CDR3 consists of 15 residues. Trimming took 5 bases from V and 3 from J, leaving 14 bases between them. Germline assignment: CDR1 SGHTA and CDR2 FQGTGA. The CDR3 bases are TGTGCCAGCAGCCCCGGGCACGGGATCTACAATGAGCAGTTCTTC. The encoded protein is CASSPGHGIYNEQFF.

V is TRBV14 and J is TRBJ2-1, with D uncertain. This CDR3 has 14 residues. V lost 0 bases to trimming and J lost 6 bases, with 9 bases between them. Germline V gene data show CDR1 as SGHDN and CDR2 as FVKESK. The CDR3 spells CASSQDILVNEQFF. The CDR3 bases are TGTGCCAGCAGCCAAGACATTTTGGTCAATGAGCAGTTCTTC.

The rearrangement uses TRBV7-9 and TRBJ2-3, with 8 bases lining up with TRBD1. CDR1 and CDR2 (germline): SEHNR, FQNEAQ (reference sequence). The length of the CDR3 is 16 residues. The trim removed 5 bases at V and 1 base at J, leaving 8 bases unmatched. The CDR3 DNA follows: TGTGCCAGCAGCATCAGACAGGGGTCGGGCACAGATACGCAGTATTTT. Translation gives CASSIRQGSGTDTQYF.

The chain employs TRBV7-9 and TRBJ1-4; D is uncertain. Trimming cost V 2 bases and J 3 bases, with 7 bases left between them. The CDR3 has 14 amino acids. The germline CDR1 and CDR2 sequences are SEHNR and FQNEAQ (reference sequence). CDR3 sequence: CASSLQSPNEKLFF. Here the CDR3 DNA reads TGTGCCAGCAGCTTACAGAGTCCTAATGAAAAACTGTTTTTT. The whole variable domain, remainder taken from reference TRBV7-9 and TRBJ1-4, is DTGVSQNPRHKITKRGQNVTFRCDPISEHNRLYWYRQTLGQGPEFLTYFQNEAQLEKSRLLSDRFSAERPKGSFSTLEIQRTEQGDSAMYLCASSLQSPNEKLFFGSGTQLSVL.

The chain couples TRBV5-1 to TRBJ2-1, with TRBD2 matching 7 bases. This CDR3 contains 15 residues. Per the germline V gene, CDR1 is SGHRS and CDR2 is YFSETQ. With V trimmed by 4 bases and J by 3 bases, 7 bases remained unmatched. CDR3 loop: CASSRSGEYYNEQFF. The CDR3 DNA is TGCGCCAGCAGCCGAAGCGGGGAATACTACAATGAGCAGTTCTTC.

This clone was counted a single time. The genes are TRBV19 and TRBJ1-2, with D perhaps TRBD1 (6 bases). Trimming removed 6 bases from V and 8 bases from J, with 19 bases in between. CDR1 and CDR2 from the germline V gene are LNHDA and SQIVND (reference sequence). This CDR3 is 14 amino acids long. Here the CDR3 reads CASRTTGILGGYTF. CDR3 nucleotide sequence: TGTGCCAGTAGAACTACAGGGATTTTGGGCGGCTACACCTTC.

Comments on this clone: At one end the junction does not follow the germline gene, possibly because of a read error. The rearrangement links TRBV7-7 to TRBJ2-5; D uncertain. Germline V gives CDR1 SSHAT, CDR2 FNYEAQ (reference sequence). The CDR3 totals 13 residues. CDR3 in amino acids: CASSFPGWETQYF. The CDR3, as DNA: TGTGCTAGCAGCTTCCCCGGTTGGGAGACCCAGTACTTC.

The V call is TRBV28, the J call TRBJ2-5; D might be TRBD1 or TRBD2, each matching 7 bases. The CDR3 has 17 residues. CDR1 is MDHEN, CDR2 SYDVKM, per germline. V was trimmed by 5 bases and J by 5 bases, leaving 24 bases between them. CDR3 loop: CASSPGGGGGYAETQYF. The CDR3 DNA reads TGTGCCAGCAGTCCTGGGGGAGGGGGCGGTTACGCGGAGACCCAGTACTTC.

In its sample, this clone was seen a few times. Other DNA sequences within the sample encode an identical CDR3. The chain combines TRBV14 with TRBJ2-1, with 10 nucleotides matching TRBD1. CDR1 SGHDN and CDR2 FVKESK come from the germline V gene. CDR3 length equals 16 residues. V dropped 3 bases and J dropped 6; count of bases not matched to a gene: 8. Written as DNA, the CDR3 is TGTGCCAGCAGCCAGGGGTCCGGGACAGGGGTCAATGAGCAGTTCTTC. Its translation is CASSQGSGTGVNEQFF.

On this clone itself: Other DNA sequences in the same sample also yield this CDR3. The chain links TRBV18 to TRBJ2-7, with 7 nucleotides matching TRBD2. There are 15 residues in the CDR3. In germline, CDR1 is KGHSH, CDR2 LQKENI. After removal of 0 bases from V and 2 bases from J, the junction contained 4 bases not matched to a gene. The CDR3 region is CASSPPSRGAYEQYF. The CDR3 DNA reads TGTGCCAGCTCACCACCGTCCCGGGGGGCCTACGAGCAGTACTTC.

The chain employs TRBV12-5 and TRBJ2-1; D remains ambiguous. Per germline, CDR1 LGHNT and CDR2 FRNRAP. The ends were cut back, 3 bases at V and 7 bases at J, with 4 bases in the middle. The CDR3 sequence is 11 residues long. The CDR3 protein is CASGLSNEQFF. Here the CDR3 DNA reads TGTGCTAGTGGTTTAAGTAATGAGCAGTTCTTC.

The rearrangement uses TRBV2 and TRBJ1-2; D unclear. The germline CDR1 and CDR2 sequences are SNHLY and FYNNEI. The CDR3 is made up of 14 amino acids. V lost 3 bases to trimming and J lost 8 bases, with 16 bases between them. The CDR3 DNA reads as TGTGCCAGCAGTGATGAGGCCATAGCGAAGGGCTACACCTTC. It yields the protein CASSDEAIAKGYTF.

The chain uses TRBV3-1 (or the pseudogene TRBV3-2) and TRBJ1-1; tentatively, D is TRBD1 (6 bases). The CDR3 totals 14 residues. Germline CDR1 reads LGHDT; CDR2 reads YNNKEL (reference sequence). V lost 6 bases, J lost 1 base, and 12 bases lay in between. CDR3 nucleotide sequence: TGTGCCAGCAGGCCGGGGGGCTGGAACACTGAAGCTTTCTTT. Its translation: CASRPGGWNTEAFF.